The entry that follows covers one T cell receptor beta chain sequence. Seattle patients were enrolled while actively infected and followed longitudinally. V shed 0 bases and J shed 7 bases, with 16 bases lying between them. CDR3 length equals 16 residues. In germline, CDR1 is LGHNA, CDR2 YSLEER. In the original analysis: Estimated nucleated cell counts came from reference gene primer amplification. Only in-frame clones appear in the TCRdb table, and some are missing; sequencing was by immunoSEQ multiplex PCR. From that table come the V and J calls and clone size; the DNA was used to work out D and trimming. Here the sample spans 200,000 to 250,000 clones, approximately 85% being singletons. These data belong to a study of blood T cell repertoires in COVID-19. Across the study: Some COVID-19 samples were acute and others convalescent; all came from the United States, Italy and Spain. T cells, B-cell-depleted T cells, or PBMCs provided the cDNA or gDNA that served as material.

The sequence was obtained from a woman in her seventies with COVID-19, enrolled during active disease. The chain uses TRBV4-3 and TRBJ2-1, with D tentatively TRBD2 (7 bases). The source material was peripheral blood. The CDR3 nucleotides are TGCGCCAGCAGCCAAGATTGGGGGGGGGCGCCGAATGAGCAGTTCTTC. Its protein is CASSQDWGGAPNEQFF.